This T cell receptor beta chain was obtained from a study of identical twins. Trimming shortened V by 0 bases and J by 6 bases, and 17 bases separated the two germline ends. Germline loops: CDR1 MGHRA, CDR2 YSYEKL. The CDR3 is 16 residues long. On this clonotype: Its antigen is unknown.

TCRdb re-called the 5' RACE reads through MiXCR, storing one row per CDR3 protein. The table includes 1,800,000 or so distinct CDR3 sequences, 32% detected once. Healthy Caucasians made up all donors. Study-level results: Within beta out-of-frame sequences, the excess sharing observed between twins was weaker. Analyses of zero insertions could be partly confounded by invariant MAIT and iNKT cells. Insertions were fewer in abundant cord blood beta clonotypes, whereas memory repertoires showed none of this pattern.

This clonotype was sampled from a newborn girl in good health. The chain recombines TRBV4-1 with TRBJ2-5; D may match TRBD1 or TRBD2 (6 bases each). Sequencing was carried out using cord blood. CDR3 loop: CASSQEIVGGLKTQYF. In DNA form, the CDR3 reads TGCGCCAGCAGCCAAGAGATAGTAGGGGGGTTGAAGACCCAGTACTTC.